The rows below give T cell receptor beta chains drawn from one sample of a study of shared clonotypes between healthy human individuals. The data were produced by immunoSEQ multiplex PCR, yet TCRdb's version contains in-frame clones alone and is incomplete. The table has some 2,100,000 clones, about 92% seen once; the top ten hold approximately 1.7%. Material for sequencing was naive CD8+ T cells from PBMCs. These receptors were taken from a young man in good health. Some clones in this sample may be carry-over from other donors' samples. The CDR3 runs from the conserved cysteine through the conserved F or W. Each record gives: V gene, J gene, clone size, D gene, CDR3 DNA, CDR3 protein. A D gene is named only where the DNA matches it firmly. Rows give clone size only sometimes, using once, few, many, or a class for an expanded clone.

TRBV7-3	TRBJ1-2	.	TRBD1	TGTGCCAGCAGCTCCCGGGGACAGACCGTAGGGGGCTACACCTTC	CASSSRGQTVGGYTF
TRBV9	TRBJ2-5	.	.	TGTGCCAGCAGCCCCAATCTTCTGGGTCCTCAAGAGACCCAGTACTTC	CASSPNLLGPQETQYF
TRBV4-1	TRBJ1-6	.	.	TGCGCCAGCAGCCTGATGGGGAAGAATAATTCACCCCTCCACTTT	CASSLMGKNNSPLHF
TRBV9	TRBJ2-7	.	.	TGTGCCAGCAGCGTAGGGCAGTACGAGCAGTACTTC	CASSVGQYEQYF
TRBV27	TRBJ1-5	few	.	TGTGCCAGCAGTTTGGTCACAGGTAGCAATCAGCCCCAGCATTTT	CASSLVTGSNQPQHF
TRBV6-5	TRBJ2-2	.	.	TGTGCCAGCAGTTACTCGGCCACCGGGGAGCTGTTTTTT	CASSYSATGELFF
TRBV10-3	TRBJ2-7	once	.	TGTGCCATCATGACCGGGCAACCTCGTGGCTACGAGCAGTACTTC	CAIMTGQPRGYEQYF
TRBV7-7	TRBJ1-1	.	.	TGTGCCAGCAGAGCGACATTGAACACTGAAGCTTTCTTT	CASRATLNTEAFF
TRBV6-1	TRBJ2-7	.	.	TGTGCCAGCAGCCCGGGACGGATCTACGAGCAGTACTTC	CASSPGRIYEQYF
TRBV25-1	TRBJ2-7	.	.	TGTGCCAGCCGTGGGACCCTGAGCTACGAGCAGTACTTC	CASRGTLSYEQYF
TRBV5-1	TRBJ1-1	.	.	TGCGCCAGCAGCTTGGGTGGGATCTATGAAGCTTTCTTT	CASSLGGIYEAFF
TRBV28	TRBJ1-1	.	TRBD1	TGTGCCAGCAGTTTATTTGAGACAGGGGCAGAAGCTTTCTTT	CASSLFETGAEAFF
TRBV7-2	TRBJ2-6	.	.	TGTGCCAGCAGCTTATGGGAATCTGGGGCCAACGTCCTGACTTTC	CASSLWESGANVLTF
TRBV4-1	TRBJ1-2	once	.	TGCGCCAGCAGCCAAGATCGGACAGCGCCGCAGCCTTATGGCTACACCTTC	CASSQDRTAPQPYGYTF
TRBV7-2	TRBJ2-7	.	.	TGTGCCAGCAGCCCAGATCCCCGGGCCTTTAACCCCTACGAGCAGTACTTC	CASSPDPRAFNPYEQYF
TRBV4-1	TRBJ1-4	.	.	TGCGCCAGCAGCCAAACCCCCGGTTCGAATGAAAAACTGTTTTTT	CASSQTPGSNEKLFF